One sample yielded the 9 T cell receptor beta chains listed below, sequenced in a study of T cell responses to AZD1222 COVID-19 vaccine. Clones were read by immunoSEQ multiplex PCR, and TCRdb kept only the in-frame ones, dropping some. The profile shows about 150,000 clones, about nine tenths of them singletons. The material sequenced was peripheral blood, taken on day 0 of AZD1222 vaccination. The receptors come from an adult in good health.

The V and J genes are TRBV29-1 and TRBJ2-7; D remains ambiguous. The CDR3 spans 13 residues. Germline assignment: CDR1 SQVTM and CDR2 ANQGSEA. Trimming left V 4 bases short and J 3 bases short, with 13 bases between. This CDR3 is CSVVGQSVYEQYF. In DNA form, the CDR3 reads TGCAGCGTTGTGGGTCAGTCGGTCTACGAGCAGTACTTC.

The CDR3 protein is CASSWGIAGNEQFF. The CDR3 DNA follows: TGTGCCAGCAGCTGGGGTATAGCGGGGAATGAGCAGTTCTTC. The chain combines TRBV5-6 with TRBJ2-1; 8 positions agree with TRBD2. V trimming: 3 bases; J trimming: 7 bases; junction bases outside the gene matches: 6. The CDR3 is made up of 14 amino acids. Germline values: CDR1 SGHDT, CDR2 YYEEEE. Variable domain in full (rest from reference TRBV5-6 and TRBJ2-1): DAGVTQSPTHLIKTRGQQVTLRCSPKSGHDTVSWYQQALGQGPQFIFQYYEEEERQRGNFPDRFSGHQFPNYSSELNVNALLLGDSALYLCASSWGIAGNEQFFGPGTRLTVL.

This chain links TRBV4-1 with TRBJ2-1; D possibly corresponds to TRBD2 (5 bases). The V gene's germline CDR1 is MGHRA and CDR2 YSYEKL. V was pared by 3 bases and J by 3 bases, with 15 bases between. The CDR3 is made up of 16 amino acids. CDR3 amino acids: CASSQAYRDIYNEQFF. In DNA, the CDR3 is TGCGCCAGCAGCCAGGCATACCGGGATATCTACAATGAGCAGTTCTTC.

CDR3 region: CASSTKVSDAAGGYTF. CDR3 coding DNA: TGTGCCAGTAGCACTAAAGTTTCCGACGCTGCTGGAGGCTACACCTTC. This chain uses TRBV19 with TRBJ1-2; D gene uncertain. Trimming removed 6 bases at V and 8 bases at J, with 25 bases between. This CDR3 has 16 amino acids. From germline, CDR1 is LNHDA and CDR2 SQIVND (reference sequence).

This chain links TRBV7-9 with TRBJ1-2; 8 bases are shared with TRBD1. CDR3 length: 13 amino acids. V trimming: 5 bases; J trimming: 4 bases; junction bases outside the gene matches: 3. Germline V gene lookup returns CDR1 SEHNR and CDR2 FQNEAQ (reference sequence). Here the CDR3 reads CASSMDRAYGYTF. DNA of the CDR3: TGTGCCAGCAGCATGGACAGGGCCTATGGCTACACCTTC.

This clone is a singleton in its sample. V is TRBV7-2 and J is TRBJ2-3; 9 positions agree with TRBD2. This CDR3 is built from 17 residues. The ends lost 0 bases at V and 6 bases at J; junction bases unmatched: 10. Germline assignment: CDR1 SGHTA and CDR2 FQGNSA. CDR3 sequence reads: CASSLAWLAGAEDTQYF. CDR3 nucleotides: TGTGCCAGCAGCTTAGCATGGTTAGCGGGAGCGGAGGATACGCAGTATTTT.

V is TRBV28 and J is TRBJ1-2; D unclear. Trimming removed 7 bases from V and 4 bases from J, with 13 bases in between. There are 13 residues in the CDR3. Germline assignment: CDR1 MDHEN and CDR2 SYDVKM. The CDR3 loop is CASTKLEFYGYTF. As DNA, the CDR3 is TGTGCCAGCACCAAGCTGGAATTCTATGGCTACACCTTC.

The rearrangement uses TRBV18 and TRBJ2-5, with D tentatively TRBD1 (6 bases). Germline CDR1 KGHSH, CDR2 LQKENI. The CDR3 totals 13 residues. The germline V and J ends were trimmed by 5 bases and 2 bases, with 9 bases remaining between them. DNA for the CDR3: TGTGCCAGCTCAGGGACACCTCAAGAGACCCAGTACTTC. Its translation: CASSGTPQETQYF.

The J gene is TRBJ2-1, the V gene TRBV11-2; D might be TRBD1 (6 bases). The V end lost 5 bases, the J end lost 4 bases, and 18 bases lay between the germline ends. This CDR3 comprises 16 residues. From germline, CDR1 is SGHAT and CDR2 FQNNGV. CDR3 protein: CASSPLTGSPYNEQFF. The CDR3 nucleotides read TGTGCCAGCAGCCCCCTGACAGGCTCCCCTTACAATGAGCAGTTCTTC.